Presented here are 5 T cell receptor beta chains from one specimen sequenced in a study of T cells in Graves' hyperthyroidism and ophthalmopathy. TCR beta CDR3 region amplification was performed from RNA transcripts. A first-round RT-PCR of the TCR CDR3 used the HTBI primer set. TCRdb itself ran the multiplex PCR reads through MiXCR, one entry per CDR3 protein. The sample holds about 640,000 distinct CDR3 sequences, around 21% seen once. The sample comprised blood. These TCRs come from a man aged 25-45 years with Graves' ophthalmopathy.

The chain uses TRBV4-1 and TRBJ2-7; 7 nucleotides agree with TRBD2. Germline CDR1 reads MGHRA; CDR2 reads YSYEKL. The V and J ends lost 3 bases and 7 bases, in that order; junction bases with no gene match: 9. This CDR3 comprises 14 residues. The CDR3 DNA reads as TGCGCCAGCAGCCAGAGGGCGGGAGAAGTTGAGCAGTACTTC. Translation gives CASSQRAGEVEQYF.

The chain has TRBV6-2 or TRBV6-3 and TRBJ1-2; TRBD1 agrees at 8 bases. The CDR3 runs 15 residues. J gave up 5 bases and V 8 bases, and 13 bases lay outside the gene matches. Germline V gene sequence: CDR1 MNHEY, CDR2 SVGEGT. The CDR3 DNA reads TGTGCCAGCGGGAGGTTGGACAGGGAGGGGTATGGCTACACCTTC. This encodes CASGRLDREGYGYTF.

The chain combines TRBV19 with TRBJ2-7; 7 nucleotides match TRBD1. Germline trimming cut 5 bases from V and 2 bases from J; bases unmatched to any gene: 9. The CDR3 covers 15 residues. The germline gives CDR1 LNHDA, CDR2 SQIVND (reference sequence). The DNA of the CDR3 is TGTGCCAGTAGTGGGGCACCGGGACAGCCCTACGAGCAGTACTTC. It specifies CASSGAPGQPYEQYF.

A few counts support this clonotype. The gene calls are TRBV16 and TRBJ1-5; maybe TRBD1 (5 bases). Germline V gene sequence: CDR1 KGHSY, CDR2 FQNENV. Trimming shortened V by 4 bases and J by 6 bases, and 7 bases separated the two germline ends. The CDR3 sequence is 12 residues long. CDR3 protein: CASSPTVQPQHF. The CDR3 region has the DNA TGTGCCAGCAGCCCGACAGTTCAGCCCCAGCATTTT.

This clonotype appeared a few times. The chain joins TRBV6-2 or TRBV6-3 to TRBJ2-1, with D possibly TRBD2 on 6 matching bases. The ends were cut back, 5 bases at V and 0 bases at J, with 26 bases in the middle. CDR1 MNHEY and CDR2 SVGEGT come from the germline V gene. The CDR3 has 20 residues. The CDR3 DNA is TGTGCCAGCAGTCCTCGGTGGAACCGGGGGTTGGTGAGCTCCTACAATGAGCAGTTCTTC. Translating it yields CASSPRWNRGLVSSYNEQFF.